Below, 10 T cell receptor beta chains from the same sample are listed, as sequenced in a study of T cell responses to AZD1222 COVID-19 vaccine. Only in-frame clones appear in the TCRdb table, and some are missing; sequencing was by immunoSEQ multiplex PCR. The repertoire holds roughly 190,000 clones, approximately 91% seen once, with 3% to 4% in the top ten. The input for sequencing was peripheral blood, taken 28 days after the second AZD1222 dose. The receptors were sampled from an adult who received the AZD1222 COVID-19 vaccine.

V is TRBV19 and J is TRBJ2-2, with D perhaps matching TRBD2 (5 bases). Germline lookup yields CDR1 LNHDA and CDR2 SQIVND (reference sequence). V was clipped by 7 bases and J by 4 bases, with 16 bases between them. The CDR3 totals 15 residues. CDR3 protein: CASTDYRTGTGELFF. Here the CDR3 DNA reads TGTGCCAGTACAGACTATAGGACGGGCACCGGGGAGCTGTTTTTT.

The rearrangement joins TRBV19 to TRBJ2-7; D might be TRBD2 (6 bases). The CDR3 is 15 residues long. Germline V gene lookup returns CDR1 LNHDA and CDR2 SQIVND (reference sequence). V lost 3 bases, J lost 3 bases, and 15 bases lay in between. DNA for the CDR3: TGTGCCAGTAGTATTCGGTGGGGGGTCGGCTACGAGCAGTACTTC. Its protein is CASSIRWGVGYEQYF.

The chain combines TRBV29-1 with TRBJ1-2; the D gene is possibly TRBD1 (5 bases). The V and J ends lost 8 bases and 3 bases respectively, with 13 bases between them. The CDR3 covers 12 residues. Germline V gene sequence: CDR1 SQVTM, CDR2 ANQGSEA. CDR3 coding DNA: TGCAGCAGCAGGGCGGATTACTATGGCTACACCTTC. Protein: CSSRADYYGYTF.

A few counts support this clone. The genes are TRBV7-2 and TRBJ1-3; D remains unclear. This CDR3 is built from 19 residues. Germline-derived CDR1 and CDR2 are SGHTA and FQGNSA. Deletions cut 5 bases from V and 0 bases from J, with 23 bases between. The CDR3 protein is CASSRNPRAVITSGNTIYF. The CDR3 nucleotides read TGTGCCAGCAGCCGCAACCCTAGGGCAGTTATTACCTCTGGAAACACCATATATTTT.

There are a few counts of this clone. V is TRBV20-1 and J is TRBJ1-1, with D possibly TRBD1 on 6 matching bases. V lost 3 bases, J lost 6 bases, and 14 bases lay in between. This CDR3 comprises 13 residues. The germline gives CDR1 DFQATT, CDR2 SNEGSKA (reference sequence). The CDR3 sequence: CSASWGGPPEAFF. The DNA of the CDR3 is TGCAGTGCTAGTTGGGGGGGGCCCCCTGAAGCTTTCTTT.

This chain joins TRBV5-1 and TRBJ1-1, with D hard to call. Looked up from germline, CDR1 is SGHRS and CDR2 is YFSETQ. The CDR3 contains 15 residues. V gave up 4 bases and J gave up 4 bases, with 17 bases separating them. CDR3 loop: CASSRSPQGSTEAFF. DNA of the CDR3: TGCGCCAGCAGCCGGTCCCCGCAAGGGAGCACTGAAGCTTTCTTT.

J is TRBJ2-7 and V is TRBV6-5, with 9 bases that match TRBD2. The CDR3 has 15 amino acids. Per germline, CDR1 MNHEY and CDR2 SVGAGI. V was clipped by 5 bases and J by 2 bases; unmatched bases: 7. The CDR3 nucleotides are TGTGCCAGCAGTCCGGTAGCGGGAGTCCCCTACGAGCAGTACTTC. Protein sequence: CASSPVAGVPYEQYF.

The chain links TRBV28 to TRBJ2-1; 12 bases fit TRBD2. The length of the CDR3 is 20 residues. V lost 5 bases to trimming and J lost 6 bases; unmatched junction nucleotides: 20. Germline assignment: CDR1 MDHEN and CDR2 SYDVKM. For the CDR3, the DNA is TGTGCCAGCAGTGGCCTCCTAGCGGGAGGGCCAGGTGAAAGAATCAATGAGCAGTTCTTC. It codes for CASSGLLAGGPGERINEQFF.

CDR3 coding DNA: TGCGCCAGCAGCTCGGACAGACACAATGAGCAGTTCTTC. This gives the protein CASSSDRHNEQFF. The gene calls are TRBV5-1 and TRBJ2-1, with D perhaps matching TRBD1 (6 bases). Between the trimmed V and J ends, which lost 3 bases and 5 bases, there was a span of 9 bases. Germline loops: CDR1 SGHRS, CDR2 YFSETQ. This CDR3 spans 13 amino acids.

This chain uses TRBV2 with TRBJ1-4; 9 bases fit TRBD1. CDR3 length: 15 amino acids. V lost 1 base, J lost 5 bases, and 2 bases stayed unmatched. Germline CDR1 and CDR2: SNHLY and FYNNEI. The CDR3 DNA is TGTGCCAGCAGTGAAGGAGGGACAGGGAATGAAAAACTGTTTTTT. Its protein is CASSEGGTGNEKLFF. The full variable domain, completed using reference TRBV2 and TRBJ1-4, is EPEVTQTPSHQVTQMGQEVILRCVPISNHLYFYWYRQILGQKVEFLVSFYNNEISEKSEIFDDQFSVERPDGSNFTLKIRSTKLEDSAMYFCASSEGGTGNEKLFFGSGTQLSVL.